The 20 T cell receptor beta chains listed next were all sequenced from one sample in a study of blood T cells in healthy people across ages. Then a second PCR, running roughly 6 to 11 cycles, was carried out with a sample-barcoded 5' primer and a J-beta primer mix. In TCRdb, the 5' RACE reads were re-called with MiXCR into one record per CDR3 protein. The table includes roughly 800,000 distinct CDR3 sequences, roughly 24% detected once. The sample was also reused in another study, on T cells of mothers and their children.

Specimen: blood. These receptors all come from a boy between 10 and 17 years old in good health.

This clonotype turned up a few times. V and J are TRBV5-1 and TRBJ2-4; perhaps TRBD1 as D (6 bases). Germline lookup yields CDR1 SGHRS and CDR2 YFSETQ. The CDR3 has 15 amino acids. With 0 bases removed from V and 7 bases from J, the gap between germline ends came to 14 bases. The CDR3, as DNA: TGCGCCAGCAGCTTGGGGACTCCGAGGGGGAACATTCAGTACTTC. This translates into CASSLGTPRGNIQYF.

V usage is TRBV24-1 and J usage is TRBJ2-3; D gene unclear. The CDR3 length is 15 residues. Germline V gene sequence: CDR1 KGHDR, CDR2 SFDVKD. The germline V and J ends were trimmed by 1 base and 6 bases, with 13 bases remaining between them. The CDR3 here is CATSDFSAPRDTQYF. For the CDR3, the DNA is TGTGCCACCAGTGATTTCTCGGCTCCTAGGGATACGCAGTATTTT.

This sequence joins TRBV5-1 and TRBJ2-1, with 8 bases aligning to TRBD1. Germline assignment: CDR1 SGHRS and CDR2 YFSETQ. The CDR3 totals 15 residues. V gave up 6 bases and J gave up 2 bases; unmatched junction bases: 7. CDR3 bases: TGCGCCAGCAACGACCCAGGGGGCGCCTACAATGAGCAGTTCTTC. It encodes CASNDPGGAYNEQFF.

The rearrangement links TRBV6-5 to TRBJ2-5, with unresolved D. The CDR3 has 16 residues. The V gene's germline CDR1 is MNHEY and CDR2 SVGAGI. With 4 bases removed from V and 2 bases from J, the gap between germline ends came to 17 bases. CDR3 region: CASSLGISSFQETQYF. CDR3 DNA sequence: TGTGCCAGCAGTTTGGGGATCTCGAGTTTTCAAGAGACCCAGTACTTC.

This clonotype was seen a handful of times. The CDR3 spells CSASGVSDGREQFF. For the CDR3, the DNA is TGCAGTGCTAGTGGCGTATCGGATGGCAGAGAGCAGTTCTTC. The chain joins TRBV20-1 to TRBJ2-1, with D unclear. CDR3 size: 14 residues. Looked up from germline, CDR1 is DFQATT and CDR2 is SNEGSKA (reference sequence). V dropped 3 bases and J dropped 10 bases, with 19 bases sitting between them.

This clonotype was detected only a few times. The chain is built from TRBV20-1 and TRBJ2-7; 9 nucleotides align to TRBD2. The junction had 6 bases not matched to a gene; V was cut back by 0 bases and J by 0 bases. Germline assignment: CDR1 DFQATT and CDR2 SNEGSKA (reference sequence). This CDR3 spans 16 amino acids. The chain's CDR3 is CSARDPQRGASYEQYF. CDR3 nucleotides: TGCAGTGCTAGAGATCCCCAGCGGGGGGCCTCCTACGAGCAGTACTTC.

The chain couples TRBV20-1 to TRBJ1-4, with D possibly TRBD1 on 6 matching bases. V dropped 5 bases and J dropped 5 bases, with 9 bases sitting between them. The CDR3 loop spans 12 amino acids. CDR1 and CDR2 from the germline V gene are DFQATT and SNEGSKA (reference sequence). The CDR3 nucleotides read TGCAGTGCTTTAGGGGGAAATGAAAAACTGTTTTTT. Amino acids: CSALGGNEKLFF.

This chain uses TRBV7-2 with TRBJ2-7; TRBD2 matches 10 bases. V dropped 3 bases and J dropped 4; count of bases not matched to a gene: 3. CDR3 size: 14 residues. Germline lookup yields CDR1 SGHTA and CDR2 FQGNSA. The CDR3 loop is CASSFPSGSYEQYF. CDR3 in DNA: TGTGCCAGCAGCTTCCCTAGCGGGAGTTACGAGCAGTACTTC.

The V and J genes are TRBV7-9 and TRBJ2-3; the match to TRBD2 covers 7 bases. The V segment lost 5 bases and the J segment 6 bases; nucleotides outside the gene matches: 14. Germline CDR1 and CDR2: SEHNR and FQNEAQ (reference sequence). The CDR3 is 16 residues long. The CDR3 reads CASSPSYRGVGDTQYF. The CDR3 DNA reads as TGTGCCAGCAGCCCCTCCTACCGGGGGGTGGGGGATACGCAGTATTTT.

This clonotype showed up just a few times. The chain carries TRBV10-3 and TRBJ1-5; 7 nucleotides align to TRBD1. Germline V gives CDR1 ENHRY, CDR2 SYGVKD. This CDR3 is built from 14 residues. V dropped 0 bases and J dropped 5; count of bases not matched to a gene: 1. The CDR3 here is CAISESRGDQPQHF. CDR3 bases: TGTGCCATCAGTGAGTCCAGGGGGGATCAGCCCCAGCATTTT.

In this sample, this clonotype turned up a few times. The CDR3 reads CSARDQYEQFF. CDR3 coding DNA: TGCAGTGCTAGAGATCAGTATGAGCAGTTCTTC. The genes are TRBV20-1 and TRBJ2-1; no definite D call. Trimming took 0 bases from V and 8 from J, leaving 5 bases between them. The germline V gene has CDR1 DFQATT and CDR2 SNEGSKA (reference sequence). The CDR3 consists of 11 residues.

CDR3 residues: CASSLAVGQGSYTF. CDR3 DNA sequence: TGTGCCAGCAGTTTAGCCGTTGGACAGGGGAGCTACACCTTC. This chain links TRBV12-3 or TRBV12-4 with TRBJ1-2, with 9 bases lining up with TRBD1. CDR3 size: 14 residues. V shed 0 bases and J 9 bases; nucleotides not matched to a gene: 5.

This chain's CDR3 is CASSQDAAGGETQYF. CDR3 DNA: TGTGCCAGCAGCCAAGATGCAGCGGGGGGAGAGACCCAGTACTTC. The rearrangement links TRBV3-1 to TRBJ2-5; 9 bases agree with TRBD2. V shed 0 bases, J shed 4 bases, and the junction held 3 bases outside the gene matches. This CDR3 has 15 residues. Looked up from germline, CDR1 is LGHDT and CDR2 is YNNKEL (reference sequence).

The sample holds a few counts of this clonotype. The chain combines TRBV12-3 or TRBV12-4 with TRBJ2-5, with D maybe TRBD2 (6 bases). The J call may be mistaken, given a closer DNA end match to TRBJ2-7. The CDR3 loop spans 15 amino acids. The CDR3 protein is CASSLTSEGSYEQYF. The CDR3 DNA reads TGTGCCAGCAGCCTCACGTCGGAGGGGTCCTACGAGCAGTACTTC.

The V gene is TRBV27, the J gene TRBJ2-3; 9 nucleotides line up with TRBD2. V gave up 3 bases and J gave up 5 bases; unmatched junction bases: 3. This CDR3 has 14 residues. Per germline, CDR1 MNHEY and CDR2 SMNVEV (reference sequence). The CDR3 DNA sequence: TGTGCCAGCAGTTTGGGTAGCGGGGGAGATACGCAGTATTTT. Protein product: CASSLGSGGDTQYF.

The chain has TRBV20-1 and TRBJ2-1, with D perhaps TRBD1 or TRBD2 (5 bases each). Germline values: CDR1 DFQATT, CDR2 SNEGSKA (reference sequence). Trimming removed 0 bases at V and 5 bases at J, with 20 bases between. There are 17 residues in the CDR3. The chain's CDR3 is CSARDPMSGRNNNEQFF. CDR3 bases: TGCAGTGCTAGAGATCCGATGTCGGGGCGCAACAACAATGAGCAGTTCTTC.

The chain recombines TRBV27 with TRBJ1-5, with TRBD1 identical over 7 bases. CDR1 MNHEY and CDR2 SMNVEV come from the germline V gene (reference sequence). This CDR3 spans 15 amino acids. Trimming cost V 5 bases and J 4 bases; bases outside gene matches: 8. The CDR3 DNA is TGTGCCAGCAGTCAAACCGGGACAGAAAATCAGCCCCAGCATTTT. Its protein product is CASSQTGTENQPQHF.

Only a few counts were recorded for this clonotype. The chain recombines TRBV12-3 or TRBV12-4 with TRBJ2-1, with no clear D. This CDR3 has 15 residues. Trimming removed 5 bases from V and 4 bases from J, with 15 bases in between. In DNA, the CDR3 is TGTGCCAGCAGTCAGACGAAACGCCCGTACAATGAGCAGTTCTTC. It is translated as CASSQTKRPYNEQFF.

The CDR3 nucleotides are TGTGCCAGCAGTGAAGGGATTGGCCAGCCCCAGCATTTT. Residues: CASSEGIGQPQHF. The chain links TRBV2 to TRBJ1-5; no definite D call. The CDR3 extends over 13 amino acids. CDR1 and CDR2 from the germline V gene are SNHLY and FYNNEI. V lost 1 base and J lost 7, with 8 bases in between. Combining the CDR3 with reference TRBV2 and TRBJ1-5 gives the whole variable domain EPEVTQTPSHQVTQMGQEVILRCVPISNHLYFYWYRQILGQKVEFLVSFYNNEISEKSEIFDDQFSVERPDGSNFTLKIRSTKLEDSAMYFCASSEGIGQPQHFGDGTRLSIL.

This clonotype appeared many times. The chain uses TRBV6-6 and TRBJ1-2, with D tentatively TRBD1 (6 bases). V lost 2 bases, J lost 5 bases, and 9 bases lay in between. Germline V lookup: CDR1 MNHNY, CDR2 SVGAGI (reference sequence). The CDR3 extends over 13 amino acids. CDR3 bases: TGTGCCAGCAGTTACATCGGGACATATGGCTACACCTTC. Its protein is CASSYIGTYGYTF.